This TCR beta chain was observed in a study of CD8 T cells in Susac syndrome. About the study: There were about six sequenced Susac syndrome patients with active disease and under 10 in remission. Susac syndrome patients were untreated, on corticosteroids with some adding intravenous immunoglobulin, or on intravenous immunoglobulin only. Study findings and constraints: CD4+ repertoires of Susac syndrome patients lacked detectable clonal expansion.

RNA was extracted with the RNeasy kit, and a quantity of roughly 0.5 to 1 ug was reverse transcribed using random hexamers. Amplification of TCR beta CDR3 spanned 54 Vbeta and 13 Jbeta via immunoSEQ multiplex PCR. MiXCR, applied by TCRdb to the immunoSEQ multiplex PCR reads, yields one record per CDR3 protein. This table has about 94,000 distinct CDR3 sequences, about 95% appearing once. Turning to this clonotype: Its antigen is still unknown.

The sequenced material came from CD4+ T cells from PBMCs. The receptor was isolated from a human donor with Susac syndrome.

The CDR3 DNA reads as TGTGCCAGCAGCTTGGGAGGGGAAAATCAGCCCCAGCATTTT. Translation: CASSLGGENQPQHF. V and J are TRBV7-2 and TRBJ1-5, with D perhaps matching TRBD1 (5 bases). V was pared by 3 bases and J by 4 bases, with 10 bases between. The CDR3 runs to 14 residues. Germline V gene lookup returns CDR1 SGHTA and CDR2 FQGNSA.